This T cell receptor beta chain stems from a study of blood T cell repertoires in COVID-19. Whole-study context: Whether acute or convalescent, the COVID-19 samples came from the United States, Italy and Spain. Nucleic acid was either cDNA or gDNA, and it came from T cells, B-cell-depleted T cells, or PBMCs.

The germline CDR1 and CDR2 sequences are MGHRA and YSYEKL. The CDR3 covers 13 residues. V was clipped by 5 bases and J by 6 bases, with 10 bases between them. Authors' data handling: Amplified reference gene primers provided the basis for estimating nucleated cell counts. Clones were read by immunoSEQ multiplex PCR, and TCRdb kept only the in-frame ones, dropping some. V and J calls and clone size come straight from that table; D and trimming were deduced from the DNA. The data contain over 150,000 clones, roughly 88% of them seen just once; the ten biggest clones take up roughly an eighth. This chain joins TRBV4-1 and TRBJ2-2, with D tentatively TRBD1 (6 bases). The sequence derives from a human donor in a cohort sampled during active COVID-19. The sequenced sample was peripheral blood. CDR3 amino acids: CASSTKGAGELFF. CDR3 nucleotide sequence: TGCGCCAGCAGCACGAAGGGGGCCGGGGAGCTGTTTTTT.